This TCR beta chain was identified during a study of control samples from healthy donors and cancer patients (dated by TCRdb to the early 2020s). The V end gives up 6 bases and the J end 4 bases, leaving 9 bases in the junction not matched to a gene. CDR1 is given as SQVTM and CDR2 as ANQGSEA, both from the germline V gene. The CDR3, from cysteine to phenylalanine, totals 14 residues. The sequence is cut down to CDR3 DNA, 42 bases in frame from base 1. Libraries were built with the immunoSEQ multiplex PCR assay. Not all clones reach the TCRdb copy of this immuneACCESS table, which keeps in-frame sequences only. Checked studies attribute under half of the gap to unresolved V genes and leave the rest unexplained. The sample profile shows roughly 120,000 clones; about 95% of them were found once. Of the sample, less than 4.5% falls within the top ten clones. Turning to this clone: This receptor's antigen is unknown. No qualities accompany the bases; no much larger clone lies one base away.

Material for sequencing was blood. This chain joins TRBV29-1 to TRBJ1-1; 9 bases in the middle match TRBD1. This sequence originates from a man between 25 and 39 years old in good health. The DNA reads TGCAGCGTCCATACGACAGGGGGTGGCACTGAAGCTTTCTTT. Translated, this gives CSVHTTGGGTEAFF.